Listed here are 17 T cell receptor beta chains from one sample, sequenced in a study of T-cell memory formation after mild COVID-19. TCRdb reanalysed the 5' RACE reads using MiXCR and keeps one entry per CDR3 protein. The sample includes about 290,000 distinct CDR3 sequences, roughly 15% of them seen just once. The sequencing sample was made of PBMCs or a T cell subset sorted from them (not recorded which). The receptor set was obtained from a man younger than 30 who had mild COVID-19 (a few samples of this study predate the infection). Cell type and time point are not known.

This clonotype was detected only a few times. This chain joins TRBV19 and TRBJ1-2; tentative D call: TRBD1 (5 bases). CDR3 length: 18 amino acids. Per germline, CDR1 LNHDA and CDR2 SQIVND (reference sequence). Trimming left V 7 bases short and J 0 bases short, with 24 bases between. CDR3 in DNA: TGTGCCAGTATCTCGGCGGAATTGGCGGGGCGGGCTAACTATGGCTACACCTTC. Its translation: CASISAELAGRANYGYTF.

CDR3 nucleotide sequence: TGTGCCAGCAGCTTTCGGGTAGGCGATGGCTACACCTTC. Translated, it gives CASSFRVGDGYTF. The chain joins TRBV7-2 to TRBJ1-2; no definite D call. V was clipped by 3 bases and J by 6 bases, with 11 bases between them. Germline-derived CDR1 and CDR2 are SGHTA and FQGNSA. This CDR3 region has 13 residues. The variable domain in full, with the rest retrieved from reference TRBV7-2 and TRBJ1-2, is GAGVSQSPSNKVTEKGKDVELRCDPISGHTALYWYRQSLGQGLEFLIYFQGNSAPDKSGLPSDRFSAERTGGSVSTLTIQRTQQEDSAVYLCASSFRVGDGYTFGSGTRLTVV.

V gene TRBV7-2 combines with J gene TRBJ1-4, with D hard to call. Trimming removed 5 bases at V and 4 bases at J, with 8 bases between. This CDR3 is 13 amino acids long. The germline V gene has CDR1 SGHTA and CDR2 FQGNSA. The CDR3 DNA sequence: TGTGCCAGCAGCCCCCGTCTTAATGAAAAACTGTTTTTT. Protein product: CASSPRLNEKLFF.

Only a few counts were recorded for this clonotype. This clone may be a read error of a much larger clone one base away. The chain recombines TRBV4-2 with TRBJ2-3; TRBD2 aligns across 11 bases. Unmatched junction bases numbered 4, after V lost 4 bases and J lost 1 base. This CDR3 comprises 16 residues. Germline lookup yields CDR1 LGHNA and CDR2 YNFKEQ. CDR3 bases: TGTGCCAGCAGCCTAGAGGGACTAGCGGGCACAGATACGCAGTATTTT. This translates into CASSLEGLAGTDTQYF.

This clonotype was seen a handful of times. In DNA, the CDR3 is TGTGCCAGCAGTTACAGCGGACTCTATGGCTACACCTTC. This translates into CASSYSGLYGYTF. This chain joins TRBV27 and TRBJ1-2; D is ambiguous. The ends were cut back, 4 bases at V and 4 bases at J, with 10 bases in the middle. The CDR3 is 13 amino acids. Per the germline V gene, CDR1 is MNHEY and CDR2 is SMNVEV (reference sequence).

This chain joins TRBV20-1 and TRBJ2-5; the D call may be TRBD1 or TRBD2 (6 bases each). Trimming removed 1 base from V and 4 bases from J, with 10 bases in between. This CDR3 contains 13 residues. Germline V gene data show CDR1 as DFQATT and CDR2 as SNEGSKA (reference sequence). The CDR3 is CSARGGAGETQYF. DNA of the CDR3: TGCAGTGCTAGAGGGGGGGCGGGAGAGACCCAGTACTTC.

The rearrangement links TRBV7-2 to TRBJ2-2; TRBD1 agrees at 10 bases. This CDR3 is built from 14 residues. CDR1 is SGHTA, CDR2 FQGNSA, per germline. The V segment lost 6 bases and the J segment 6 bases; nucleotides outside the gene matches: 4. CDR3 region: CASRGGTGAGELFF. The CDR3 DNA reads TGTGCCAGCAGGGGGGGGACAGGGGCCGGGGAGCTGTTTTTT. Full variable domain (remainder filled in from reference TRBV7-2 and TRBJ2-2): GAGVSQSPSNKVTEKGKDVELRCDPISGHTALYWYRQSLGQGLEFLIYFQGNSAPDKSGLPSDRFSAERTGGSVSTLTIQRTQQEDSAVYLCASRGGTGAGELFFGEGSRLTVL.

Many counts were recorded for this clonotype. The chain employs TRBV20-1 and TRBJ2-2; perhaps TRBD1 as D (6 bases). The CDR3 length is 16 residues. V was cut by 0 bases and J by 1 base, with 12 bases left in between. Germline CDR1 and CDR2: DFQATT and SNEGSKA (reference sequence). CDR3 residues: CSARDQPGQNTGELFF. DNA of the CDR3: TGCAGTGCTAGAGATCAGCCGGGACAGAACACCGGGGAGCTGTTTTTT.

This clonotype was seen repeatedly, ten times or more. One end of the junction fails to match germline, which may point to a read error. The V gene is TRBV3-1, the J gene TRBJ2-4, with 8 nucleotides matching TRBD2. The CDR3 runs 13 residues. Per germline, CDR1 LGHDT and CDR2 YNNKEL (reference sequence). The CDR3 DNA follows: TGTGCCAGCAGCCAAGGTGTCGGGGGGGTTGTTGGATTC. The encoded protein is CASSQGVGGVVGF.

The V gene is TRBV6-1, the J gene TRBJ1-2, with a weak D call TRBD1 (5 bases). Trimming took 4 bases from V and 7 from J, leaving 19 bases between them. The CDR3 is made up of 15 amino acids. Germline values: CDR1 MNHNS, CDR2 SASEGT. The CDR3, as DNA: TGTGCCAGCAGTGCTATCCCGGGACGGTTTAGTGGCTACACCTTC. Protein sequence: CASSAIPGRFSGYTF.

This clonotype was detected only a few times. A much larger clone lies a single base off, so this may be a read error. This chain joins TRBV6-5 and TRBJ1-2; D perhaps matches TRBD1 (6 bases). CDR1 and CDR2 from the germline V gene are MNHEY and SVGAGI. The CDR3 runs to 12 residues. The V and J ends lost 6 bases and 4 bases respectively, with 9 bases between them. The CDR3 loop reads CASSRGAYGYTF. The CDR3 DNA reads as TGTGCCAGCAGCCGGGGGGCCTATGGCTACACCTTC.

The CDR3 DNA is TGCGCCAGCAGCCAAAAGGGGGCCGGGACTAGCACAGATACGCAGTATTTT. Protein sequence: CASSQKGAGTSTDTQYF. This sequence joins TRBV4-3 and TRBJ2-3; D possibly corresponds to TRBD1 (7 bases). The CDR3 consists of 17 residues. The germline V gene encodes CDR1 LGHNA and CDR2 YSLEER. V gave up 2 bases and J gave up 0 bases, with 15 bases separating them.

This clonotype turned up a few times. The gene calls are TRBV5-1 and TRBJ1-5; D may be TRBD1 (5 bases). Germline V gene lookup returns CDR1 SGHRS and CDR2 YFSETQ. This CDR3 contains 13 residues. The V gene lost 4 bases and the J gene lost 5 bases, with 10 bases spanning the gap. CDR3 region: CASSQLGDQPQHF. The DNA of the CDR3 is TGCGCCAGCAGCCAGCTAGGGGATCAGCCCCAGCATTTT.

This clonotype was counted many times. The CDR3, as DNA: TGCAGCGTTGAGGGGTACACTGAAGCTTTCTTT. This gives the protein CSVEGYTEAFF. The chain couples TRBV29-1 to TRBJ1-1; D is uncertain. Trimming removed 3 bases at V and 3 bases at J, with 5 bases between. Germline-derived CDR1 and CDR2 are SQVTM and ANQGSEA. The CDR3 spans 11 residues.

The CDR3 is CASSPGALDEQFF. CDR3 nucleotide sequence: TGCGCCAGCAGCCCAGGGGCTTTAGATGAGCAGTTCTTC. The chain has TRBV4-1 and TRBJ2-1, with a weak D call TRBD1 (6 bases). Germline CDR1 reads MGHRA; CDR2 reads YSYEKL. The CDR3 is 13 amino acids. V was cut by 4 bases and J by 8 bases, with 12 bases left in between.

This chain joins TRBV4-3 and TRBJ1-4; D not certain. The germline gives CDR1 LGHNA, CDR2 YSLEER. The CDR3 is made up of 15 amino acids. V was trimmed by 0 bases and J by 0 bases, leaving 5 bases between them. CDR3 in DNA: TGCGCCAGCAGCCAAGAAGAGGCAACTAATGAAAAACTGTTTTTT. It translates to CASSQEEATNEKLFF.

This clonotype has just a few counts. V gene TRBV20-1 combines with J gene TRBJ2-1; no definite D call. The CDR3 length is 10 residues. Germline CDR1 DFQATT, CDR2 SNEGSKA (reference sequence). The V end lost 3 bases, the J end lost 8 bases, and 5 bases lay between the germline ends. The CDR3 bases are TGCAGTGCTAGTTCCTATGAGCAGTTCTTC. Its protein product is CSASSYEQFF.